This T cell receptor (beta chain) was sequenced for a study of T cells in Graves' hyperthyroidism and ophthalmopathy (dated by TCRdb to about 2019). About the study as a whole: Peripheral blood was collected at initial diagnosis, before any treatment. TCR V-J signatures able to tell the groups apart were searched for in a discovery cohort of about a hundred patients, of whom more than 40 had Graves' ophthalmopathy and about 60 had stable Graves' hyperthyroidism. After sampling, hyperthyroidism patients received methimazole starting at 30 mg daily, and ophthalmopathy patients received high-dose intravenous methylprednisolone. Whether ophthalmopathy could be predicted prospectively was tested in an independent validation cohort made up of about 18 hyperthyroidism patients plus 17 patients who later progressed to ophthalmopathy. TCR Vbeta CDR3 sequencing of roughly 140 peripheral blood samples (over 40 ophthalmopathy, about 80 hyperthyroidism and approximately 17 progressor patients) is reported in the paper. The 75 to 100 discovery patients were randomly split 7:3 into training and test sets. In addition, the study compared T-cell repertoires in thyroid tissue and in blood from about 6 Graves' hyperthyroidism patients. Summary of the overall study and its limitations: During validation, the model predicted progression to ophthalmopathy a median of about 6.5 months ahead of onset, with almost 71% sensitivity and 72% to 80% specificity. Ophthalmopathy was separated from stable hyperthyroidism by a 13 V-J signature model, with around 88% sensitivity and about 81% specificity obtained in cross-validation and 80%/75% obtained in testing. Blood samples also contained most of the expanded thyroid clonotypes (frequency above 0.001), which suggests that blood repertoires may reflect thyroid immune responses. Sample size was not statistically predetermined, and investigators were not blinded to group allocation.

At least ten counts were recorded for this clonotype. Its antigen is still unknown. Base quality data are lacking; no much larger clone is found one base away. From its cysteine to its phenylalanine, the CDR3 spans 15 amino acids. Left in the record is the CDR3 DNA by itself, 45 bases read in frame from the first base. CDR1 and CDR2 (SGHTA, FQGNSA) derive from the germline V gene. V and J are trimmed by 3 bases and 4 bases, and the gene matches miss 5 bases of the junction. Amplification of TCR beta CDR3 regions was carried out from RNA transcripts. For the first round of RT-PCR on the TCR CDR3, the HTBI primer set was used together with the Qiagen OneStep RT-PCR kit. A second multiplex PCR round built the libraries, followed by size selection and purification. Paired-end sequencing of the libraries was performed with 100 bp reads on an Illumina HiSeq2000. In the authors' own workflow: SOAPnuke was used to process the raw data, throwing out any read that contained adapters or uncalled bases, had a mean Phred below 15, or lacked an exact constant-primer or identifier match. COPE v1.2.5 was used to merge high-quality paired reads, and clonotypes were defined as unique nucleotide sequences. MiTCR v1.1 was used to align the clonotypes against IMGT TRBV, TRBD and TRBJ reference segments. Only V-J combinations with frequency above 0.0001, covering approximately 99% of repertoires, were analysed. A TCS score was defined as the ratio between F50 (clonal expansion) and ExV (chaos), using BLOSUM62-based TCRdist between CDR3 peptides within each V-J. Welch's t-statistics and random forest reduced 450 to 600 V-J features to 13, which were used in a naive Bayes classifier (R e1071). TCRdb reprocessing: public reads trimmed at Q25 with fastp, clones called with MiXCR, in-frame beta chains kept. CDR3 protein sequences are deduplicated, and each keeps its most common genes and DNA. The V and J calls, along with clone size, are taken from TCRdb and not from the paper's own processing. The sample table lists over 250,000 distinct CDR3 sequences, less than 30% of them with a count of one. In total, the top ten clones hold approximately 25% of the sample.

The hyperthyroidism patients were between 18 and 65 years old and newly diagnosed, with a disease duration of less than 2 months. Any patient with an uncontrolled infection, another autoimmune disease, pregnancy or lactation was excluded. Diagnoses were based on clinical symptoms, serum thyroxine and TRAb, thyroid ultrasound and orbital computed tomography. Blood from progressor patients was collected at the time of first diagnosis with hyperthyroidism, before any ophthalmopathy symptoms had appeared. PBMCs were separated from 7.5 to 10 ml of fresh peripheral blood using Ficoll-Paque density gradient centrifugation. Progressor patients were initially diagnosed with Graves' hyperthyroidism and developed ophthalmopathy during follow-up. Total RNA was extracted using Trizol reagent, and RNA quality was assessed on an Agilent 2100 Bioanalyzer.

Sample: blood. The chain links TRBV7-2 with TRBJ2-5, with 10 junctional bases fitting TRBD2. This clonotype was sampled from a man aged 35 to 55 with Graves' hyperthyroidism that later progressed to Graves' ophthalmopathy. The bases read TGTGCCAGCAGCTTTCTAGCGGGAGAGGGAGAGACCCAGTACTTC. Its coded protein is CASSFLAGEGETQYF.